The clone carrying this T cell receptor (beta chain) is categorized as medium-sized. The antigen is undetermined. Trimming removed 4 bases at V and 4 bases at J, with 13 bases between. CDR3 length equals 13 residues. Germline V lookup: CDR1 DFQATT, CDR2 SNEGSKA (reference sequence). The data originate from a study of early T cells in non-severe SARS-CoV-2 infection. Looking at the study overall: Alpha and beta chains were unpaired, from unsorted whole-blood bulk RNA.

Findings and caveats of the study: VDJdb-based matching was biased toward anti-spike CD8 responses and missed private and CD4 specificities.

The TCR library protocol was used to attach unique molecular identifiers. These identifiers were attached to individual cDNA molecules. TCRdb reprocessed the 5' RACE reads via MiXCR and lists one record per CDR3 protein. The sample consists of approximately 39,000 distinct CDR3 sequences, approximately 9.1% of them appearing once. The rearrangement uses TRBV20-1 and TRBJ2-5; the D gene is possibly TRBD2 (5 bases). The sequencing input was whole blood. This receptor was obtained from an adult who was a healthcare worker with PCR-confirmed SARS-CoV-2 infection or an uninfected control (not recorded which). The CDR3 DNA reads TGCAGTGCTACTGTAACTAGTTTAGAGACCCAGTACTTC. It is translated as CSATVTSLETQYF.